Sequencing of this T cell receptor beta chain was carried out in a study of blood T cells in healthy people across ages. Study conclusions and caveats: Age advanced and TCR beta diversity per million T cells fell, roughly linearly. Long-lived donors carried more naive CD4+ cells and greater diversity than aged donors. Considered underestimates were the diversity estimates obtained from one million T cells.

Next came a second PCR, run for roughly 6 to 11 cycles, which used a sample-barcoded 5' primer along with a J-beta primer mix. Researchers report that each sample yielded at least 3 million CDR3-containing paired-end reads. Each CDR3 protein gets one entry after TCRdb re-called the 5' RACE reads with MiXCR. In the table there are fewer than 800,000 distinct CDR3 sequences, 32% of which are singletons. The V gene's germline CDR1 is MNHEY and CDR2 SVGEGT. CDR3 size: 15 residues. Notes on this clonotype: Its antigen is currently unknown. This may stem from a read error, because a much larger clone lies one nucleotide away.

Material: blood. The sequence was collected from a woman of 80 years or more in good health. The genes are TRBV6-2 or TRBV6-3 and TRBJ2-3; perhaps TRBD1 as D (6 bases). In DNA form, the CDR3 reads TGTACCAGCTCGGCCTCGGGACACCGCACAGATACGCAGTATTTT. It encodes CTSSASGHRTDTQYF.